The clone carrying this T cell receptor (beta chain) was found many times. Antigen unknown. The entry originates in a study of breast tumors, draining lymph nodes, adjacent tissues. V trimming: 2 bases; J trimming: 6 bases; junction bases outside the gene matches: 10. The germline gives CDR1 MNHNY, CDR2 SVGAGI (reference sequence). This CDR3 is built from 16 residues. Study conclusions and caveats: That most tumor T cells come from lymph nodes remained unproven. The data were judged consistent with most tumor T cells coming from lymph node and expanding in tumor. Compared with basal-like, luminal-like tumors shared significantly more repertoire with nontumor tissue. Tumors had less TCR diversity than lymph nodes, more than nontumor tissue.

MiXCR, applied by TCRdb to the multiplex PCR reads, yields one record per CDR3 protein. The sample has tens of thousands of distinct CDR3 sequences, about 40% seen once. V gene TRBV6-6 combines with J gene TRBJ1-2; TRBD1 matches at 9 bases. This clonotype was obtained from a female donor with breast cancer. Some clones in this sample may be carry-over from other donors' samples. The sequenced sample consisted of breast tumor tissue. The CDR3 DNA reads TGTGCCAGCAGTTACCCGAGTACGGGACAGGGCCATGGCTACACCTTC. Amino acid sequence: CASSYPSTGQGHGYTF.